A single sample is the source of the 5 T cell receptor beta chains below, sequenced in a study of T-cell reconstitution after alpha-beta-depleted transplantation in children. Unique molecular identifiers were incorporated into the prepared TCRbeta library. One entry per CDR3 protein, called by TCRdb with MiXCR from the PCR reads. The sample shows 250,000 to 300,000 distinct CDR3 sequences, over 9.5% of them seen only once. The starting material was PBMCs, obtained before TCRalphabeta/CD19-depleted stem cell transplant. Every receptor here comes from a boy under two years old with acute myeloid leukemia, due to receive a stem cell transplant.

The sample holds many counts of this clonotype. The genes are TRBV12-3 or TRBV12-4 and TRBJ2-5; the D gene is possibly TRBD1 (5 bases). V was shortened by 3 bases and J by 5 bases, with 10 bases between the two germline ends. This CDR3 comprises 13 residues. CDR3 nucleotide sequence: TGTGCCAGCAGTTTGAGGCAGGGTGAGACCCAGTACTTC. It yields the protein CASSLRQGETQYF.

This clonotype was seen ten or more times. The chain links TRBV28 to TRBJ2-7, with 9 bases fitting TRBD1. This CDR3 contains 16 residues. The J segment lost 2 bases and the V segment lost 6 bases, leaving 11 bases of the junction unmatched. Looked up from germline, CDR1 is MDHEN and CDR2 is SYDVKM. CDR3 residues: CASRTTGTGIPYEQYF. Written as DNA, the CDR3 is TGTGCCAGCAGAACTACCGGGACAGGGATTCCCTACGAGCAGTACTTC.

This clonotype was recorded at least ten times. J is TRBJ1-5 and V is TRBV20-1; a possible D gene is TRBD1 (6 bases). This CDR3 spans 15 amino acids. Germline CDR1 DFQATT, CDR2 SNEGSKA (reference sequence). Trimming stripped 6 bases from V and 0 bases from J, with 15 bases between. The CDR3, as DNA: TGCAGTGCCCTCGAAGGGGGGTATAGCAATCAGCCCCAGCATTTT. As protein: CSALEGGYSNQPQHF.

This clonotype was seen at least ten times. The DNA of the CDR3 is TGTGCCACCAGCAGTTCCAGGTTCAGCTCCTACAATGAGCAGTTCTTC. Translation gives CATSSSRFSSYNEQFF. V gene TRBV15 combines with J gene TRBJ2-1, with unresolved D. In germline, CDR1 is LNHNV, CDR2 YYDKDF (reference sequence). The V end lost 3 bases, the J end lost 0 bases, and 12 bases lay between the germline ends. The CDR3 consists of 16 residues.

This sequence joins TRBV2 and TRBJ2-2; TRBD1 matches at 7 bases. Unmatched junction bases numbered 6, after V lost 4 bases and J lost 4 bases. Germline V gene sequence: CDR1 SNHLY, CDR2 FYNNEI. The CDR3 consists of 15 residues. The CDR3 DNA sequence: TGTGCCAGCAGTGCGACAGGGTGGGGCACCGGGGAGCTGTTTTTT. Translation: CASSATGWGTGELFF.